This T cell receptor (beta chain) was found in a study of early T cells in non-severe SARS-CoV-2 infection. Individual cDNA molecules were tagged with unique molecular identifiers. TCRdb processed the 5' RACE reads anew with MiXCR; each CDR3 protein has one entry. The sample has around 67,000 distinct CDR3 sequences, around a tenth seen once. This clonotype was counted ten times or more. This clonotype originated in an adult who was a healthcare worker with PCR-confirmed SARS-CoV-2 infection or an uninfected control (not recorded which). The material sequenced was whole blood.

The CDR3 region is CASSATGFSGANVLTF. As DNA, the CDR3 is TGTGCCAGCAGCGCTACAGGGTTCTCTGGGGCCAACGTCCTGACTTTC. The rearrangement uses TRBV9 and TRBJ2-6, with a tentative D call TRBD1 (6 bases). Germline V gene lookup returns CDR1 SGDLS and CDR2 YYNGEE. Trimming removed 3 bases at V and 0 bases at J, with 10 bases between. The CDR3 extends over 16 amino acids. Complete variable domain (other parts from reference TRBV9 and TRBJ2-6): DSGVTQTPKHLITATGQRVTLRCSPRSGDLSVYWYQQSLDQGLQFLIQYYNGEERAKGNILERFSAQQFPDLHSELNLSSLELGDSALYFCASSATGFSGANVLTFGAGSRLTVL.